Sequencing of this T cell receptor (beta chain) was carried out in a study of blood T cell repertoires in COVID-19. Study summary: The United States, Italy and Spain supplied acute and convalescent COVID-19 samples.

Recovered status in Cohort 3 required two negative PCRs, clearance, or symptom resolution. Between the trimmed V and J ends, which lost 0 bases and 2 bases, there was a span of 5 bases. CDR1 is MDHEN and CDR2 is SYDVKM in the germline V gene. The CDR3 runs 14 residues. In the authors' workflow: Estimation of nucleated cell counts relied on the amplification of reference gene primers. Produced via immunoSEQ multiplex PCR; TCRdb's table is partial and in-frame only. V and J calls and clone size come straight from that table; D and trimming were deduced from the DNA. The sample lists about 320,000 clones, around nine tenths seen once, with about 5% in the top ten.

The chain uses TRBV28 and TRBJ1-3, with D unclear. Input material: PBMCs or T cells enriched from blood (not recorded which). The sequence derives from a man aged 60 to 75 who had recovered from COVID-19. The CDR3 DNA is TGTGCCAGCAGTTTATGGCAGGCTGGAAACACCATATATTTT. This translates into CASSLWQAGNTIYF.